A single sample gave rise to the 28 T cell receptor beta chains below, sequenced in a study of beta chain features in type 1 diabetes. General observations from the study: The study found moderately but significantly shorter TCRB CDR3s in all four CD4+ subsets of Type 1 diabetes patients.

What was sequenced were expressed TCRB transcripts, since all of the isolated RNA had been reverse transcribed. Profiled with immunoSEQ multiplex PCR; TCRdb holds only in-frame clones, not every one. The table shows some 160,000 clones, with approximately 9.1% occurring only once. For these receptors, no antigen is known. The specimen was central memory CD4+ T cells from blood. These receptor sequences come from a woman in her twenties or thirties with type 1 diabetes.

There are a few counts of this clone. The chain joins TRBV5-1 to TRBJ2-5; D unclear. Germline V gene sequence: CDR1 SGHRS, CDR2 YFSETQ. This CDR3 spans 13 amino acids. Trimming stripped 4 bases from V and 5 bases from J, with 12 bases between. The CDR3 region has the DNA TGCGCCAGCAGCACCACTACCGACGAGACCCAGTACTTC. Translated, it gives CASSTTTDETQYF.

The rearrangement uses TRBV29-1 and TRBJ2-5, with 8 bases fitting TRBD2. V shed 4 bases, J shed 4 bases, and the junction held 5 bases outside the gene matches. Germline V lookup: CDR1 SQVTM, CDR2 ANQGSEA. This CDR3 comprises 13 residues. DNA of the CDR3: TGCAGCGTTGCTGTTCGGGGGGGAGAGACCCAGTACTTC. Its translation: CSVAVRGGETQYF.

The chain couples TRBV9 to TRBJ2-7, with TRBD2 matching 10 bases. From germline, CDR1 is SGDLS and CDR2 YYNGEE. Germline trimming cut 2 bases from V and 7 bases from J; bases unmatched to any gene: 15. The CDR3 is made up of 17 amino acids. The CDR3 sequence: CASSVSGTSDLRGEQYF. In DNA, the CDR3 is TGTGCCAGCAGCGTTTCCGGGACTAGCGACCTGAGGGGAGAGCAGTACTTC. Full variable domain (remainder filled in from reference TRBV9 and TRBJ2-7): DSGVTQTPKHLITATGQRVTLRCSPRSGDLSVYWYQQSLDQGLQFLIQYYNGEERAKGNILERFSAQQFPDLHSELNLSSLELGDSALYFCASSVSGTSDLRGEQYFGPGTRLTVT.

The chain is built from TRBV11-2 and TRBJ2-1, with TRBD2 identical over 8 bases. Trimming took 1 base from V and 7 from J; bases not matched to a gene: 9. Germline-derived CDR1 and CDR2 are SGHAT and FQNNGV. The CDR3 spans 16 residues. CDR3 residues: CASSLGLASGRNEQFF. CDR3 nucleotides: TGTGCCAGCAGCTTAGGGCTAGCGAGCGGGAGAAATGAGCAGTTCTTC.

The V gene is TRBV6-1, the J gene TRBJ2-7, with 9 bases matching TRBD2. V was pared by 2 bases and J by 4 bases, with 6 bases of the junction left unmatched. The germline V gene encodes CDR1 MNHNS and CDR2 SASEGT. The CDR3 contains 15 residues. Here the CDR3 reads CASSERASGMYEQYF. In nucleotides, the CDR3 is TGTGCCAGCAGTGAAAGGGCTAGCGGGATGTACGAGCAGTACTTC.

This clone was observed a handful of times. J is TRBJ2-3 and V is TRBV7-8, with D hard to call. Germline lookup yields CDR1 SGHVS and CDR2 FQNEAQ. V was clipped by 5 bases and J by 6 bases, with 6 bases between them. This CDR3 contains 11 residues. CDR3 protein: CASSVSDTQYF. CDR3 sequence (DNA): TGTGCCAGCAGCGTTAGCGATACGCAGTATTTT. Combining the CDR3 with reference TRBV7-8 and TRBJ2-3 gives the whole variable domain GAGVSQSPRYKVAKRGQDVALRCDPISGHVSLFWYQQALGQGPEFLTYFQNEAQLDKSGLPSDRFFAERPEGSVSTLKIQRTQQEDSAVYLCASSVSDTQYFGPGTRLTVL.

This clone was counted a few times. The chain employs TRBV7-2 and TRBJ2-1; 7 nucleotides align to TRBD2. With 2 bases clipped from V and 9 bases from J, the junction kept 4 bases outside the gene matches. Germline V gives CDR1 SGHTA, CDR2 FQGNSA. This CDR3 is built from 13 residues. The CDR3 region has the DNA TGTGCCAGCAGCTTACAGTGGGAGGGTGAGCAGTTCTTC. This sequence encodes CASSLQWEGEQFF.

The chain combines TRBV11-3 with TRBJ1-1, with D perhaps matching TRBD1 (6 bases). The germline V gene encodes CDR1 SGHNT and CDR2 YENEEA. CDR3 length: 14 amino acids. V was shortened by 7 bases and J by 1 base, with 13 bases between the two germline ends. The CDR3 coding sequence is TGTGCCAGCACCCCCCCGGGACAGAACACTGAAGCTTTCTTT. It translates to CASTPPGQNTEAFF.

This clone has a handful of counts. The genes are TRBV9 and TRBJ2-2; D possibly corresponds to TRBD1 (5 bases). The length of the CDR3 is 13 residues. Germline CDR1 SGDLS, CDR2 YYNGEE. Trimming removed 0 bases from V and 6 bases from J, with 6 bases in between. The CDR3 DNA reads TGTGCCAGCAGCGTAGTACAGGCCGGGGAGCTGTTTTTT. Residues: CASSVVQAGELFF.

The chain recombines TRBV5-5 with TRBJ2-7; TRBD2 matches 13 bases. This CDR3 comprises 15 residues. V trimming: 4 bases; J trimming: 12 bases; junction bases outside the gene matches: 13. Germline CDR1 and CDR2: SGHKS and YYEKEE (reference sequence). CDR3 bases: TGTGCCAGCAGCACGGGGACTAGCGGGGACCTGGTGGGGTACTTC. Its protein is CASSTGTSGDLVGYF.

This clone was seen more than once but under ten times. The V gene is TRBV7-9, the J gene TRBJ1-5; the D is unclear. The V gene's germline CDR1 is SEHNR and CDR2 FQNEAQ (reference sequence). V was trimmed by 0 bases and J by 2 bases, leaving 8 bases between them. The CDR3 runs 15 residues. CDR3 coding DNA: TGTGCCAGCAGCTTAGCGGGAGCGGGCAATCAGCCCCAGCATTTT. It is translated as CASSLAGAGNQPQHF.

The chain is built from TRBV7-9 and TRBJ2-1, with 12 positions matching TRBD2. V lost 5 bases and J lost 7; bases outside the gene matches: 9. Germline CDR1 is SEHNR and CDR2 is FQNEAQ (reference sequence). The CDR3 is made up of 16 amino acids. In DNA form, the CDR3 reads TGTGCCAGCAGCCCCCCTAGCGGGAGGGCCGGGAATGAGCAGTTCTTC. This codes for CASSPPSGRAGNEQFF.

Only a few counts were recorded for this clone. This chain connects TRBV19 to TRBJ2-1, with a weak D call TRBD1 (5 bases). The germline gives CDR1 LNHDA, CDR2 SQIVND (reference sequence). Trimming took 7 bases from V and 4 from J, leaving 20 bases between them. This CDR3 has 16 residues. CDR3 coding DNA: TGTGCCAGTAAGATTACAGGAGCCTCAAGTTACAATGAGCAGTTCTTC. Protein product: CASKITGASSYNEQFF.

About this clone itself: Since a far larger clone is one base different, this is likely a read error. Other DNA variants within this sample encode the same CDR3. This rearrangement joins TRBV4-1 to TRBJ2-5; D is possibly TRBD1 (6 bases). The V end was cut by 1 base, the J end by 10 bases, with 13 bases between. The V gene's germline CDR1 is MGHRA and CDR2 YSYEKL. The CDR3 is made up of 13 amino acids. CDR3: CASSQGGQGIQYF. CDR3 DNA sequence: TGCGCCAGCAGCCAAGGGGGGCAGGGCATCCAGTACTTC.

This sequence joins TRBV30 and TRBJ2-3; TRBD2 agrees at 7 bases. Trimming took 5 bases from V and 5 from J; bases not matched to a gene: 7. Germline CDR1 and CDR2: GTSNPN and SVGIG (reference sequence). The length of the CDR3 is 13 residues. CDR3 protein: CAWSRESEDTQYF. DNA of the CDR3: TGTGCCTGGTCGCGGGAGAGTGAAGATACGCAGTATTTT.

The chain uses TRBV11-3 and TRBJ2-5; possible D gene TRBD2, 6 bases. V lost 1 base and J 3 bases, leaving 12 bases between the germline ends. The CDR3 is 15 residues long. CDR1 and CDR2 (germline): SGHNT, YENEEA. The CDR3 sequence: CASSLGGTREETQYF. The CDR3 DNA follows: TGTGCCAGCAGCTTAGGCGGGACTCGTGAAGAGACCCAGTACTTC.

This clone was detected only a few times. J is TRBJ1-1 and V is TRBV18, with D perhaps matching TRBD1 (5 bases). CDR1 KGHSH and CDR2 LQKENI come from the germline V gene. V shed 4 bases and J shed 2 bases, with 17 bases lying between them. This CDR3 is 16 amino acids long. CDR3 sequence (DNA): TGTGCCAGCTCACTTACACAAACAGGCCTCAACACTGAAGCTTTCTTT. Translating it yields CASSLTQTGLNTEAFF.

This clone has at least ten counts. The genes are TRBV18 and TRBJ1-5; D perhaps matches TRBD1 (6 bases). The CDR3 length is 16 residues. Trimming left V 4 bases short and J 6 bases short, with 19 bases between. CDR1 and CDR2 (germline): KGHSH, LQKENI. Written as DNA, the CDR3 is TGTGCCAGCTCACAAACCGGGACATCGAGAGGTCAGCCCCAGCATTTT. Residues: CASSQTGTSRGQPQHF.

This clone was seen only a few times. The V call is TRBV28, the J call TRBJ2-1; 13 nucleotides agree with TRBD2. V lost 5 bases to trimming and J lost 2 bases; unmatched junction nucleotides: 6. The CDR3 contains 17 residues. CDR1 and CDR2 (germline): MDHEN, SYDVKM. The CDR3 spells CASSLRLAGGPYNEQFF. The CDR3 DNA follows: TGTGCCAGCAGTCTTCGACTAGCGGGAGGTCCCTACAATGAGCAGTTCTTC.

This clone was seen a handful of times. The chain carries TRBV9 and TRBJ2-1, with D hard to call. Looked up from germline, CDR1 is SGDLS and CDR2 is YYNGEE. The CDR3 spans 14 residues. Trimming pared 4 bases from V and 4 bases from J, leaving 12 bases between. CDR3 coding DNA: TGTGCCAGCAGCTCGACTGGATTTTACAATGAGCAGTTCTTC. This gives the protein CASSSTGFYNEQFF.

J is TRBJ2-6 and V is TRBV19; D perhaps matches TRBD1 (6 bases). The CDR3 is made up of 17 amino acids. Trimming cost V 5 bases and J 0 bases, with 14 bases left between them. Germline loops: CDR1 LNHDA, CDR2 SQIVND (reference sequence). The CDR3 sequence: CASSLRQGSSGANVLTF. The CDR3 DNA reads as TGTGCCAGTAGTTTGCGGCAGGGGAGCTCTGGGGCCAACGTCCTGACTTTC.

This clone was seen a few times. The chain joins TRBV5-8 to TRBJ1-3; no reliable D call. The germline V gene has CDR1 SGHTS and CDR2 YDEGEE. Trimming took 1 base from V and 4 from J, leaving 6 bases between them. The CDR3 runs to 13 residues. In DNA form, the CDR3 reads TGTGCCAGCAGCTTGTTTCGGGGAAACACCATATATTTT. It yields the protein CASSLFRGNTIYF.

V is TRBV5-1 and J is TRBJ2-5; 7 bases align to TRBD2. The CDR3 covers 13 residues. Germline V gene sequence: CDR1 SGHRS, CDR2 YFSETQ. The junction had 6 bases not matched to a gene; V was cut back by 5 bases and J by 5 bases. CDR3 sequence: CASRTSPTETQYF. DNA of the CDR3: TGCGCCAGCAGGACTAGCCCCACGGAGACCCAGTACTTC.

CDR3 amino acids: CAWIRGGGYGYTF. CDR3 DNA: TGTGCCTGGATTCGAGGGGGCGGATATGGCTACACCTTC. The J gene is TRBJ1-2, the V gene TRBV30; 7 bases match TRBD1. CDR1 and CDR2 (germline): GTSNPN, SVGIG (reference sequence). This CDR3 region has 13 residues. The V and J ends lost 4 bases and 5 bases, in that order; junction bases with no gene match: 7.

In this sample, this clone turned up a few times. The chain carries TRBV5-1 and TRBJ1-2, with D hard to call. Germline CDR1 and CDR2: SGHRS and YFSETQ. CDR3 length equals 13 residues. Trimming took 0 bases from V and 2 from J, leaving 5 bases between them. The CDR3 nucleotides are TGCGCCAGCAGCTTGGTTCAGAACTATGGCTACACCTTC. Its protein is CASSLVQNYGYTF.

This clone was observed a few times. J is TRBJ2-7 and V is TRBV28; D might be TRBD2 (5 bases). Trimming stripped 4 bases from V and 0 bases from J, with 10 bases between. The CDR3 loop spans 14 amino acids. The V gene's germline CDR1 is MDHEN and CDR2 SYDVKM. The CDR3 nucleotides are TGTGCCAGCAGTTCTGGAGGCACCTCCTACGAGCAGTACTTC. Translating it yields CASSSGGTSYEQYF.

This clone was seen more than once but under ten times. The chain combines TRBV19 with TRBJ1-5; TRBD1 agrees at 9 bases. Trimming took 5 bases from V and 0 from J; bases not matched to a gene: 8. The CDR3 covers 17 residues. Germline V gene sequence: CDR1 LNHDA, CDR2 SQIVND (reference sequence). The CDR3 is CASSRIDRGYSNQPQHF. The CDR3 DNA reads as TGTGCCAGTAGTCGAATAGACAGGGGGTATAGCAATCAGCCCCAGCATTTT.

CDR3 amino acids: CASTMTMGGPGNTIYF. CDR3 sequence (DNA): TGTGCCAGCACAATGACGATGGGAGGCCCTGGAAACACCATATATTTT. The V and J genes are TRBV2 and TRBJ1-3; D remains ambiguous. Germline CDR1 and CDR2: SNHLY and FYNNEI. The germline V and J ends were trimmed by 7 bases and 2 bases, with 18 bases remaining between them. The CDR3 has 16 amino acids.